One T cell receptor (beta chain) is described in this entry. V dropped 6 bases and J dropped 3 bases, with 15 bases sitting between them. CDR3 length: 14 amino acids. Per germline, CDR1 MNHEY and CDR2 SVGAGI. This sample is part of a study of cytomegalovirus exposure and HLA in healthy donors. The PCR had 60 Vbeta and 13 Jbeta primers. The table came from immunoSEQ multiplex PCR; TCRdb's copy has only in-frame clones and leaves some out. The sample records fewer than 150,000 clones, 60% to 85% being singletons. This TCR was recovered from a male donor in good health and CMV-seronegative. The source material was PBMCs. The chain combines TRBV6-5 with TRBJ2-7, with a tentative D call TRBD2 (5 bases). The CDR3 loop is CASRPHGIFYEQYF. CDR3 bases: TGTGCCAGCAGGCCTCACGGGATTTTCTACGAGCAGTACTTC.